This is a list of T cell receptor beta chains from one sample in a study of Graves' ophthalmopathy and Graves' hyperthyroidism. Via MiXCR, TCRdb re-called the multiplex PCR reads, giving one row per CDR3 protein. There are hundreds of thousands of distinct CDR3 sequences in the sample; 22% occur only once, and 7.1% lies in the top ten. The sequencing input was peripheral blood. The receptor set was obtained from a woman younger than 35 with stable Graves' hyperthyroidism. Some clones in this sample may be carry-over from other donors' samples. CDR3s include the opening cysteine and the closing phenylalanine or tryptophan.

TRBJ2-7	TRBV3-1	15	CASSQEGAGTYEQYF
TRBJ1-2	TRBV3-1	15	CASSQVGLANYGYTF
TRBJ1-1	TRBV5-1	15	CASSLEGRRGTEAFF
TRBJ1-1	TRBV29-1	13	CSVALTGRTEAFF
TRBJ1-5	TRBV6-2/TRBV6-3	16	CASNPGHYRRNQPQHF
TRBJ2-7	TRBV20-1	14	CSASSGLAGYEQYF
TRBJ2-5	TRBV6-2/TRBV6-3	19	CASSNPVRRLAGEQETQYF
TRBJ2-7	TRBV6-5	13	CARSLTGVREQYF
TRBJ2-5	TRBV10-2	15	CASSESTRLDETQYF
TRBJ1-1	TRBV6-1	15	CASRGRQGRGTEAFF
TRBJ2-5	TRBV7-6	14	CANSPRSHQETQYF
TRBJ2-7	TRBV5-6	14	CASSLRLSAYEQYF
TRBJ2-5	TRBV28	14	CASIPWSGWETQYF
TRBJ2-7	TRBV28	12	CASSFGVGEQYF
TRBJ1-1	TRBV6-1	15	CASSPRWGRGTEAFF
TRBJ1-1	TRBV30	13	CAWSLGMNTEAFF
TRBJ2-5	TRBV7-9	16	CASSLGMAGAPETQYF
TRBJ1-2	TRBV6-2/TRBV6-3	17	CASSYSILDREDYGYTF
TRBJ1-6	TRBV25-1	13	CASSVQGGVSLHF